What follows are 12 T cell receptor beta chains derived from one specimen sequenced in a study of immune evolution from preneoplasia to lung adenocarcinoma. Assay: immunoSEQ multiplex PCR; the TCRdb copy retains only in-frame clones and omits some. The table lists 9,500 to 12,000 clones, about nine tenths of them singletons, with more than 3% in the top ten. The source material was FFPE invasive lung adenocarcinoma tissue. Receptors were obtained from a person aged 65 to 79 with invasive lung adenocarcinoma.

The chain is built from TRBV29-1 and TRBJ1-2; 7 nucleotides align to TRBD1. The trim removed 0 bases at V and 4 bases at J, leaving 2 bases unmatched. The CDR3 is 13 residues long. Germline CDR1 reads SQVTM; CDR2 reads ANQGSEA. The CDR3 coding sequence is TGCAGCGTTGAAGAAGGGGACAGCTATGGCTACACCTTC. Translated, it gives CSVEEGDSYGYTF.

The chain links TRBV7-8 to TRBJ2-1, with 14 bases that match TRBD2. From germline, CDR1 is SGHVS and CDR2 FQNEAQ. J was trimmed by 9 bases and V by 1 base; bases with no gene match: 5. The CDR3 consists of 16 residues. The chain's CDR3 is CASSLGGTSGRIEQFF. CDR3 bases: TGTGCCAGCAGCTTAGGGGGGACTAGCGGGAGAATTGAGCAGTTCTTC.

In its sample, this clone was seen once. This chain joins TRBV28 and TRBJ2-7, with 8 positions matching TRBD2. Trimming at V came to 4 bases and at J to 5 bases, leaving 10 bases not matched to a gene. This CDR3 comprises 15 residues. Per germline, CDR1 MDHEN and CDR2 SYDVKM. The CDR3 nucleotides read TGTGCCAGCAGTTCCCCAGCGGGAGCTGGTCACGAGCAGTACTTC. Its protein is CASSSPAGAGHEQYF.

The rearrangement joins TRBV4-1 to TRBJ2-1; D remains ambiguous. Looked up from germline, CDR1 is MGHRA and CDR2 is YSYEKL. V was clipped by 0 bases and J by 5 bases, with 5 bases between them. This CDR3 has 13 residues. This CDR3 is CASSQDQDNEQFF. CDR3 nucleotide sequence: TGCGCCAGCAGCCAAGATCAGGACAATGAGCAGTTCTTC.

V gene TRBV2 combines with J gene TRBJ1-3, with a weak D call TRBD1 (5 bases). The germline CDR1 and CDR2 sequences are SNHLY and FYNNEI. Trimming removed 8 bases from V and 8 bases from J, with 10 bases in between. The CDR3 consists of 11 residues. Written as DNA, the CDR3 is TGTGCCAGCGGGGCGGGAGACACCATATATTTT. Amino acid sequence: CASGAGDTIYF.

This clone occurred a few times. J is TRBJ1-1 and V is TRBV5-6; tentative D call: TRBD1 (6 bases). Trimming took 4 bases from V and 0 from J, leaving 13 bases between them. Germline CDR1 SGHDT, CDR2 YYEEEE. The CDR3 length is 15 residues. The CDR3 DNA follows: TGTGCCAGCAGCAACATAAGGACAGTGAACACTGAAGCTTTCTTT. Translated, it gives CASSNIRTVNTEAFF.

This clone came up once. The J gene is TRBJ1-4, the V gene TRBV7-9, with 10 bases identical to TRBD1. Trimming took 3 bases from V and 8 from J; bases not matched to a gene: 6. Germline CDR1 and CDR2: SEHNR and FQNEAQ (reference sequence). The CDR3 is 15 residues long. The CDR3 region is CASSFGDRGTEKLFF. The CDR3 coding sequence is TGTGCCAGCAGCTTTGGGGACAGGGGTACGGAAAAACTGTTTTTT.

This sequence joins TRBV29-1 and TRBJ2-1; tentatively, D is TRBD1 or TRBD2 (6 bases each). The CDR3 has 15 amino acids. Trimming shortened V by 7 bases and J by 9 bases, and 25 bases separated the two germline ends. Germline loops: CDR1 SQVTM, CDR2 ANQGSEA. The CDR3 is CSAASVGGLWGEQFF. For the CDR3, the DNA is TGCAGCGCTGCATCCGTCGGGGGCCTATGGGGTGAGCAGTTCTTC.

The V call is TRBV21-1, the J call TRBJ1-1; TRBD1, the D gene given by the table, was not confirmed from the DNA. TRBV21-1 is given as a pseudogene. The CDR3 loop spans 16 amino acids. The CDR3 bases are TGTGCCAGCAGCAAGGGGGACAGGGGGTTGAACACTGAAGCTTTCTTT. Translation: CASSKGDRGLNTEAFF.

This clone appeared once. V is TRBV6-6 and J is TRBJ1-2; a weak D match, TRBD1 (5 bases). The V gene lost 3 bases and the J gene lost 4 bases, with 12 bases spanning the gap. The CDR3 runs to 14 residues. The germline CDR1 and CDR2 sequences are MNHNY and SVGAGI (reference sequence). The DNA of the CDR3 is TGTGCCAGCAGTTATGGCCAGGGAACCTATGGCTACACCTTC. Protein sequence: CASSYGQGTYGYTF.

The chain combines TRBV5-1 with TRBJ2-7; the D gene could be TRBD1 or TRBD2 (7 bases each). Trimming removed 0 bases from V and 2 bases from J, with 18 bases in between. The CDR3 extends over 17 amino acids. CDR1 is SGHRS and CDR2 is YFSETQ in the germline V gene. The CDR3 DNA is TGCGCCAGCAGCTTGGTGGGGGGGAGGGACAGTACCTACGAGCAGTACTTC. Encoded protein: CASSLVGGRDSTYEQYF.

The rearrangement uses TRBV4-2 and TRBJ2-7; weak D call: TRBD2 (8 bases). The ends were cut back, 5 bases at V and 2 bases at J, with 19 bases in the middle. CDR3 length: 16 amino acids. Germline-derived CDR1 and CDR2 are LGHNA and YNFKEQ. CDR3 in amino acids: CASSARGGTATYEQYF. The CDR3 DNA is TGTGCCAGCAGCGCCCGGGGGGGGACAGCGACCTACGAGCAGTACTTC.